The 3 T cell receptor beta chains listed next were all sequenced from one sample in a study of T cell responses to AZD1222 COVID-19 vaccine. The table came from immunoSEQ multiplex PCR; TCRdb's copy has only in-frame clones and leaves some out. The sample contains 110,000 or so clones, about 88% of which appear only once. Here the sequenced sample was peripheral blood, taken on day 0 of AZD1222 vaccination. These receptor sequences come from an adult in good health.

CDR3 in amino acids: CASSYSTKGEQYF. The CDR3 nucleotides read TGTGCCAGCAGTTACTCGACCAAAGGAGAGCAGTACTTC. This chain connects TRBV6-2 or TRBV6-3 to TRBJ2-7; D remains unclear. Germline loops: CDR1 MNHEY, CDR2 SVGEGT. The CDR3 runs to 13 residues. The V gene lost 0 bases and the J gene lost 7 bases, with 10 bases spanning the gap.

The chain is built from TRBV5-6 and TRBJ1-2; D call uncertain. Germline loops: CDR1 SGHDT, CDR2 YYEEEE. This CDR3 spans 15 amino acids. The V end was cut by 0 bases, the J end by 8 bases, with 17 bases between. This CDR3 reads CASSLVRRPVYGYTF. The CDR3 coding sequence is TGTGCCAGCAGCTTGGTTCGGCGGCCCGTTTACGGCTACACCTTC.

This clone has a single count. The chain combines TRBV9 with TRBJ1-6, with TRBD1 as a possible D gene (5 bases). The V and J ends lost 3 bases and 0 bases respectively, with 13 bases between them. Germline CDR1 and CDR2: SGDLS and YYNGEE. This CDR3 comprises 17 residues. The CDR3 region is CASSALTDSSYNSPLHF. CDR3 nucleotide sequence: TGTGCCAGCAGCGCTTTGACAGATAGCTCCTATAATTCACCCCTCCACTTT.